The entry below gives a single TCR beta chain sequence along with its context. Its matching antigen is unknown. This record comes from a study of STAT5B mutations in CD4+ large granular lymphocyte leukemia. Study-wide points: Top patient clones used TRBV06 genes more often: 8/27 versus 2/35 in controls. Patient CD4-sorted repertoires stayed more clonal than healthy ones after leukemic-clone removal.

V dropped 1 base and J dropped 2 bases, with 23 bases sitting between them. The CDR3 has 19 amino acids. The germline V gene has CDR1 SGHTA and CDR2 FQGNSA. The survey-level immunoSEQ assay was used. Method: immunoSEQ multiplex PCR; TCRdb's copy keeps in-frame clones and lacks some. The sample shows 30,000 to 35,000 clones, about 80% of them seen only once. Buffy coats from healthy blood donors served as controls. Sequences were obtained from CD4+ T cells from blood buffy coats. This TCR was recovered from a human donor in good health. This sequence joins TRBV7-2 and TRBJ2-5, with D perhaps matching TRBD1 (6 bases). CDR3 in amino acids: CASSLVVGGAGTSQETQYF. The CDR3 bases are TGTGCCAGCAGCTTAGTGGTTGGGGGCGCAGGTACTTCTCAAGAGACCCAGTACTTC.